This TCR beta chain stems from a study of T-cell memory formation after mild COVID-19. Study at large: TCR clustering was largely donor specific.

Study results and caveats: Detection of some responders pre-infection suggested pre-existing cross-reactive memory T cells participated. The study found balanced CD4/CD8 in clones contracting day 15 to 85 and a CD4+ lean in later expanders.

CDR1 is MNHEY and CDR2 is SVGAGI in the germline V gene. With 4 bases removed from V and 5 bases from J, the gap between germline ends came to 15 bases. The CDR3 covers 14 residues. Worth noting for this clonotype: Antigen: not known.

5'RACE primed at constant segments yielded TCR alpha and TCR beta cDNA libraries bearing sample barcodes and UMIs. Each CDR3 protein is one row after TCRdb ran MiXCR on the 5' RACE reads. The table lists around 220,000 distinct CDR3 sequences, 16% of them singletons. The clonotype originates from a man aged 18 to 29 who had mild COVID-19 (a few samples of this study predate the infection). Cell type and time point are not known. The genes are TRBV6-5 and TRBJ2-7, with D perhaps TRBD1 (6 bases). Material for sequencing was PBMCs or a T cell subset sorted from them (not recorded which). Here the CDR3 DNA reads TGTGCCAGCAGTTTCCTCAGGGGTTCCCACGAGCAGTACTTC. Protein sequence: CASSFLRGSHEQYF.